This section outlines one T cell receptor (beta chain) sequence together with its context. Sample time point: baseline, week 1 (first vaccination visit). Stated treatment: pre-vaccination baseline after standard-of-care therapy. New astrocytomas of WHO grade 3 or 4 that were IDH1-mutant and ATRX-lost were found in the donors. The entry originates in a study of a mutant IDH1 vaccine in newly diagnosed glioma. Sequencing was performed with immunoSEQ multiplex PCR; in TCRdb, only in-frame clones are kept and a portion is missing. The table includes about 46,000 clones, roughly 85% detected once. Germline-derived CDR1 and CDR2 are SGHRS and YFSETQ. The germline V and J ends were trimmed by 1 base and 7 bases, with 17 bases remaining between them. The CDR3 has 16 residues.

The material sequenced was PBMCs, taken from a glioma patient treated with radiotherapy, temozolomide or both. The TCR originated in a man aged 35 to 55 with glioma. The rearrangement joins TRBV5-1 to TRBJ2-2, with no clear D. The DNA for the CDR3 is TGCGCCAGCAGCTTGAGGAACCGGGCGTCAGTCGGGGAGCTGTTTTTT. It yields the protein CASSLRNRASVGELFF.